These 29 T cell receptor beta chains share one sample of origin, sequenced in a study of response to subunit inactivated influenza vaccine. One entry per CDR3 protein results from TCRdb running MiXCR on the RT-PCR reads. Of hundreds of thousands of distinct CDR3 sequences in the sample, 6.5% to 8% were seen once. The sequencing here drew on PBMCs from blood, taken less than 25 months after vaccination. The receptor set was obtained from a man aged 45 to 70 who received an inactivated influenza vaccine.

This chain connects TRBV20-1 to TRBJ2-7; D tentatively reads TRBD1 or TRBD2 (5 bases each). Trimming cost V 4 bases and J 0 bases, with 16 bases left between them. The CDR3 loop spans 15 amino acids. The germline V gene has CDR1 DFQATT and CDR2 SNEGSKA (reference sequence). The CDR3 bases are TGCAGTGCTATGAATTACCGGGACCACTCCTACGAGCAGTACTTC. This translates into CSAMNYRDHSYEQYF.

This clonotype was seen ten or more times. The chain links TRBV6-1 to TRBJ2-1; possibly TRBD1 for D (6 bases). Trimming pared 5 bases from V and 8 bases from J, leaving 13 bases between. Germline V gene data show CDR1 as MNHNS and CDR2 as SASEGT. This CDR3 has 13 amino acids. The CDR3 nucleotides are TGTGCCAGCAGTCAAAGGACAGTTTATGAGCAGTTCTTC. This sequence encodes CASSQRTVYEQFF.

This chain uses TRBV28 with TRBJ2-3; D could derive from TRBD1 or TRBD2 (5 bases each). Trimming cost V 1 base and J 2 bases, with 10 bases left between them. Per germline, CDR1 MDHEN and CDR2 SYDVKM. The CDR3 has 15 amino acids. CDR3 nucleotides: TGTGCCAGCAGTTTATTCGGGACCGTCACAGATACGCAGTATTTT. Translated, it gives CASSLFGTVTDTQYF.

The chain has TRBV5-1 and TRBJ2-2, with 7 nucleotides matching TRBD2. Germline V gene sequence: CDR1 SGHRS, CDR2 YFSETQ. The ends lost 1 base at V and 1 base at J; junction bases unmatched: 4. The CDR3 spans 16 residues. The chain's CDR3 is CASSLLLAENTGELFF. The CDR3 DNA reads as TGCGCCAGCAGCTTGCTCCTAGCGGAGAACACCGGGGAGCTGTTTTTT. The full variable domain, its missing parts supplied by reference TRBV5-1 and TRBJ2-2, is KAGVTQTPRYLIKTRGQQVTLSCSPISGHRSVSWYQQTPGQGLQFLFEYFSETQRNKGNFPGRFSGRQFSNSRSEMNVSTLELGDSALYLCASSLLLAENTGELFFGEGSRLTVL.

In this sample, this clonotype turned up a few times. This chain links TRBV5-1 with TRBJ2-1, with no clear D. In germline, CDR1 is SGHRS, CDR2 YFSETQ. With 0 bases removed from V and 0 bases from J, the gap between germline ends came to 7 bases. This CDR3 is built from 15 residues. CDR3 residues: CASSLADPSYNEQFF. The CDR3 coding sequence is TGCGCCAGCAGCTTGGCAGACCCCTCCTACAATGAGCAGTTCTTC.

The rearrangement links TRBV29-1 to TRBJ2-1; D may correspond to TRBD1 or TRBD2 (5 bases each). This CDR3 is 14 amino acids long. Trimming pared 3 bases from V and 3 bases from J, leaving 12 bases between. Looked up from germline, CDR1 is SQVTM and CDR2 is ANQGSEA. Here the CDR3 reads CSVDAGTHYNEQFF. The CDR3 DNA sequence: TGCAGCGTTGACGCAGGGACCCACTACAATGAGCAGTTCTTC.

The chain joins TRBV7-8 to TRBJ2-1; 9 bases fit TRBD1. Germline CDR1 and CDR2: SGHVS and FQNEAQ. This CDR3 spans 15 amino acids. The V gene end was trimmed by 2 bases and the J gene end by 4 bases; junction bases not matched to a gene: 3. This CDR3 reads CASSLRDRAYNEQFF. The CDR3 DNA follows: TGTGCCAGCAGCTTACGGGACAGGGCGTACAATGAGCAGTTCTTC.

The genes are TRBV7-2 and TRBJ2-3, with 8 positions matching TRBD2. J was trimmed by 2 bases and V by 5 bases; bases with no gene match: 12. Germline CDR1 is SGHTA and CDR2 is FQGNSA. The CDR3 runs to 17 residues. CDR3 sequence (DNA): TGTGCCAGCAGCCCCTTCGCGGGGGGCTATACCACAGATACGCAGTATTTT. It translates to CASSPFAGGYTTDTQYF.

This chain joins TRBV11-2 and TRBJ2-1; 7 nucleotides match TRBD2. J was trimmed by 0 bases and V by 1 base; bases with no gene match: 9. CDR1 and CDR2 from the germline V gene are SGHAT and FQNNGV. The CDR3 runs 18 residues. CDR3 in DNA: TGTGCCAGCAGCTTAGGTCTGAAAAGCGGGGACTCCTACAATGAGCAGTTCTTC. Its translation: CASSLGLKSGDSYNEQFF.

This clonotype was recorded many times. The CDR3 is CASTPQGYNEQFF. Written as DNA, the CDR3 is TGTGCCAGCACACCACAGGGGTACAATGAGCAGTTCTTC. V gene TRBV6-2 or TRBV6-3 combines with J gene TRBJ2-1, with 7 bases identical to TRBD1. After removal of 7 bases from V and 4 bases from J, the junction contained 4 bases not matched to a gene. The germline V gene encodes CDR1 MNHEY and CDR2 SVGEGT. This CDR3 has 13 amino acids.

This clonotype was picked up a small number of times. This chain uses TRBV11-2 with TRBJ2-7, with 13 bases aligning to TRBD2. This CDR3 has 16 residues. V was pared by 0 bases and J by 2 bases, with 1 base of the junction left unmatched. Germline CDR1 SGHAT, CDR2 FQNNGV. CDR3 residues: CASSLDTSGGAYEQYF. The CDR3 coding sequence is TGTGCCAGCAGCTTAGATACTAGCGGGGGGGCCTACGAGCAGTACTTC.

The chain recombines TRBV7-8 with TRBJ2-3, with 11 bases matching TRBD2. The CDR3 is made up of 16 amino acids. Germline V gives CDR1 SGHVS, CDR2 FQNEAQ. The J segment lost 1 base and the V segment lost 2 bases, leaving 2 bases of the junction unmatched. CDR3 sequence reads: CASSLLAGGRTDTQYF. As DNA, the CDR3 is TGTGCCAGCAGCTTACTAGCGGGGGGTCGCACAGATACGCAGTATTTT.

This clonotype was counted many times. V usage is TRBV12-3 or TRBV12-4 and J usage is TRBJ2-7; D gene ambiguous. Trimming left V 6 bases short and J 3 bases short, with 12 bases between. The length of the CDR3 is 13 residues. The DNA of the CDR3 is TGTGCCAGCAGCCCCGGTAAGGGCTACGAGCAGTACTTC. The encoded protein is CASSPGKGYEQYF.

This sequence joins TRBV7-9 and TRBJ1-2, with D possibly matching TRBD1 (6 bases). This CDR3 contains 13 residues. Germline V gene data show CDR1 as SEHNR and CDR2 as FQNEAQ (reference sequence). Deletions cut 8 bases from V and 6 bases from J, with 16 bases between. This CDR3 is CASEVGRGHGYTF. CDR3 in DNA: TGTGCCAGCGAAGTGGGCAGGGGCCATGGCTACACCTTC.

This clonotype was observed many times. V and J are TRBV12-3 or TRBV12-4 and TRBJ2-3, with D perhaps matching TRBD1 or TRBD2 (7 bases each). Trimming took off 5 bases at V and 6 bases at J, with 15 bases between the two ends. The length of the CDR3 is 14 residues. This CDR3 reads CASSPGGGGDTQYF. CDR3 DNA sequence: TGTGCCAGCAGTCCAGGGGGGGGCGGCGATACGCAGTATTTT.

This sequence joins TRBV6-1 and TRBJ1-1, with D uncertain. The CDR3 loop spans 14 amino acids. CDR1 is MNHNS and CDR2 is SASEGT in the germline V gene. Trimming stripped 6 bases from V and 0 bases from J, with 11 bases between. The CDR3 here is CASSPEPLNTEAFF. CDR3 DNA: TGTGCCAGCAGCCCCGAGCCCCTGAACACTGAAGCTTTCTTT.

There are a few counts of this clonotype. The chain uses TRBV6-5 and TRBJ1-5; tentative D call: TRBD1 (5 bases). The CDR3 spans 16 residues. From germline, CDR1 is MNHEY and CDR2 SVGAGI. V was pared by 2 bases and J by 6 bases, with 17 bases between. CDR3 loop: CASSYPRGGESQPQHF. In nucleotides, the CDR3 is TGTGCCAGCAGTTACCCTAGAGGAGGGGAGAGTCAGCCCCAGCATTTT.

This clonotype occurred many times. This sequence joins TRBV12-3 or TRBV12-4 and TRBJ2-4, with 7 bases lining up with TRBD1. The CDR3 runs to 15 residues. The ends lost 4 bases at V and 0 bases at J; junction bases unmatched: 3. CDR3 sequence reads: CASSWDSIAKNIQYF. In nucleotides, the CDR3 is TGTGCCAGCAGTTGGGACAGTATAGCCAAAAACATTCAGTACTTC.

This clonotype was picked up many times. This rearrangement joins TRBV29-1 to TRBJ2-2; D ambiguous. Germline assignment: CDR1 SQVTM and CDR2 ANQGSEA. The V end lost 4 bases, the J end lost 0 bases, and 12 bases lay between the germline ends. The CDR3 contains 15 residues. The CDR3 protein is CSVVWLTANTGELFF. CDR3 coding DNA: TGCAGCGTTGTTTGGCTAACCGCGAACACCGGGGAGCTGTTTTTT.

This clonotype has a handful of counts. The CDR3 loop is CSAPKDRVDGELFF. DNA for the CDR3: TGCAGTGCTCCTAAGGACAGGGTGGACGGGGAGCTGTTTTTT. The gene calls are TRBV20-1 and TRBJ2-2; 8 bases match TRBD1. Trimming took 5 bases from V and 7 from J; bases not matched to a gene: 9. CDR1 DFQATT and CDR2 SNEGSKA come from the germline V gene (reference sequence). CDR3 size: 14 residues.

This clonotype was observed a handful of times. The V gene is TRBV6-5, the J gene TRBJ2-3; 11 bases map to TRBD2. Germline trimming cut 4 bases from V and 3 bases from J; bases unmatched to any gene: 6. The germline gives CDR1 MNHEY, CDR2 SVGAGI. This CDR3 is 16 amino acids long. The CDR3 loop reads CASSFIAGGRTDTQYF. CDR3 in DNA: TGTGCCAGCAGTTTCATAGCGGGGGGGAGAACAGATACGCAGTATTTT.

The chain couples TRBV5-1 to TRBJ2-1; D might be TRBD1 or TRBD2, each matching 5 bases. CDR3 length: 14 amino acids. Trimming cost V 6 bases and J 4 bases, with 14 bases left between them. Germline CDR1 and CDR2: SGHRS and YFSETQ. The CDR3 DNA reads TGCGCCAGCAACGACGGGGCAGAATACAATGAGCAGTTCTTC. The encoded protein is CASNDGAEYNEQFF.

In this sample, this clonotype turned up many times. The CDR3 bases are TGTGCCAGCAGTTTCCTTGGGACCAACTATGGCTACACCTTC. This encodes CASSFLGTNYGYTF. The rearrangement links TRBV28 to TRBJ1-2; TRBD1 is a possible D gene (5 bases). The CDR3 loop spans 14 amino acids. V lost 3 bases to trimming and J lost 2 bases, with 10 bases between them. Germline lookup yields CDR1 MDHEN and CDR2 SYDVKM.

In its sample, this clonotype was seen a few times. This chain uses TRBV15 with TRBJ2-7, with a weak D call TRBD1 (5 bases). Trimming took off 0 bases at V and 7 bases at J, with 10 bases between the two ends. The CDR3 extends over 13 amino acids. In germline, CDR1 is LNHNV, CDR2 YYDKDF (reference sequence). The CDR3 coding sequence is TGTGCCACCAGCAGAGATAGGGGCTGGGAGCAGTACTTC. This encodes CATSRDRGWEQYF.

This clonotype has just a few counts. CDR3: CASSSNPSTDTQYF. CDR3 nucleotides: TGTGCCAGCAGCTCTAACCCTAGCACAGATACGCAGTATTTT. This chain joins TRBV7-2 and TRBJ2-3, with no clear D. The germline V gene encodes CDR1 SGHTA and CDR2 FQGNSA. This CDR3 is 14 amino acids long. V gave up 4 bases and J gave up 0 bases, with 8 bases separating them.

At least ten counts were recorded for this clonotype. This chain joins TRBV10-3 and TRBJ1-6; D remains unclear. Deletions cut 0 bases from V and 18 bases from J, with 15 bases between. The CDR3 spans 13 residues. The germline V gene encodes CDR1 ENHRY and CDR2 SYGVKD. The CDR3 bases are TGTGCCATCAGTGAGTCGACTGGGAAATCGCCCCACTTT. This gives the protein CAISESTGKSPHF.

The chain combines TRBV4-3 with TRBJ1-2, with TRBD1 matching over 9 bases. This CDR3 is built from 15 residues. V lost 0 bases to trimming and J lost 7 bases; unmatched junction nucleotides: 6. In germline, CDR1 is LGHNA, CDR2 YSLEER. The CDR3 here is CASSQETGGVGGYTF. DNA of the CDR3: TGCGCCAGCAGCCAAGAGACAGGGGGAGTAGGTGGCTACACCTTC.

This clonotype has ten or more counts. The rearrangement links TRBV2 to TRBJ1-4; D remains unclear. Germline CDR1 reads SNHLY; CDR2 reads FYNNEI. The CDR3 is 14 residues long. With 4 bases removed from V and 4 bases from J, the gap between germline ends came to 10 bases. CDR3 sequence reads: CASSVPTINEKLFF. In nucleotides, the CDR3 is TGTGCCAGCAGTGTACCGACAATTAATGAAAAACTGTTTTTT.

This clonotype showed up many times. This chain links TRBV5-1 with TRBJ2-5; 8 bases match TRBD2. The CDR3 is 14 residues long. CDR1 SGHRS and CDR2 YFSETQ come from the germline V gene. The junction had 5 bases not matched to a gene; V was cut back by 4 bases and J by 3 bases. In nucleotides, the CDR3 is TGCGCCAGCAGCCCGGCAGCGGGGGAAGAGACCCAGTACTTC. Translated: CASSPAAGEETQYF.